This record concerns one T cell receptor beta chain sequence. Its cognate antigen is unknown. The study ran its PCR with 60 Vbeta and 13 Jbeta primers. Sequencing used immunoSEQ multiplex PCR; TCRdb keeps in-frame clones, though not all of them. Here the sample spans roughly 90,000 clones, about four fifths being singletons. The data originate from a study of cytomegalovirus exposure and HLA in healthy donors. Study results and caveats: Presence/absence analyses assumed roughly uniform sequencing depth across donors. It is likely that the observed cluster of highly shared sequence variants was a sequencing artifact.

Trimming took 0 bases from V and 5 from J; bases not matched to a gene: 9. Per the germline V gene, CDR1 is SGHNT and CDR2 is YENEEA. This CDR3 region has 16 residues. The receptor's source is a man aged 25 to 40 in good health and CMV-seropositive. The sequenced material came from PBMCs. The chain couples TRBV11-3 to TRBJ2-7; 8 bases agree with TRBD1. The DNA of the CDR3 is TGTGCCAGCAGCTTAGAGACCCGTGGACAGGGCGACGAGCAGTACTTC. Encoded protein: CASSLETRGQGDEQYF.